This record concerns one T cell receptor (beta chain) sequence. This sample is drawn from a study of OX40 agonist ivuxolimab in advanced cancers. Study summary: An agonistic human IgG2 monoclonal antibody against OX40 (CD134) was given. Each patient was given ivuxolimab into a vein every 2 weeks, at 0.01 to 10 mg/kg. The mean age was about 61 years, ranging from about 20 to 90, with 65% to 90% of participants male.

Data came from immunoSEQ multiplex PCR; TCRdb stores just in-frame clones and leaves some out. This table has around 76,000 clones, 78% appearing once. Germline V gene sequence: CDR1 SGDLS, CDR2 YYNGEE. The CDR3 runs to 16 residues. The trim removed 0 bases at V and 0 bases at J, leaving 4 bases unmatched. The chain employs TRBV9 and TRBJ2-3; 7 positions match TRBD2. This TCR derives from an adult with an advanced solid tumor such as melanoma, head and neck, liver or kidney cancer. This sample comprised CD4+ or CD8+ T cells sorted from blood, obtained in a trial of the OX40 agonist ivuxolimab. In DNA form, the CDR3 reads TGTGCCAGCAGCGTAGTGAGCGGGACTAGCACAGATACGCAGTATTTT. Translated, it gives CASSVVSGTSTDTQYF. Full variable domain (outside the CDR3, taken from reference TRBV9 and TRBJ2-3): DSGVTQTPKHLITATGQRVTLRCSPRSGDLSVYWYQQSLDQGLQFLIQYYNGEERAKGNILERFSAQQFPDLHSELNLSSLELGDSALYFCASSVVSGTSTDTQYFGPGTRLTVL.